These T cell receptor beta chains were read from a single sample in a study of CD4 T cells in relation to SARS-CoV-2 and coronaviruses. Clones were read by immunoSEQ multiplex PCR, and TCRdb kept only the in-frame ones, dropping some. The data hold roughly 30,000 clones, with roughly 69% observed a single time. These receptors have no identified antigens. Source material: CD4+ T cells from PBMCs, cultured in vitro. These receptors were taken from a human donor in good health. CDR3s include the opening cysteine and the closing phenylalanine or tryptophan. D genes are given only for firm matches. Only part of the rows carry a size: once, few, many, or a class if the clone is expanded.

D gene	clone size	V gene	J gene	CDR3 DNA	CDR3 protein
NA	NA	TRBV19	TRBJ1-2	TGTGCCAGTAGCTACCTGACAGAAAACTATGGCTACACCTTC	CASSYLTENYGYTF
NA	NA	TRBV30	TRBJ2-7	TGTGCCTGGACCAGGGATTTTCCCTACGAGCAGTACTTC	CAWTRDFPYEQYF
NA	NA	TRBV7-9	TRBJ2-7	TGTGCCAGCAGCTCCCGGGACGGAACCTACGAGCAGTACTTC	CASSSRDGTYEQYF
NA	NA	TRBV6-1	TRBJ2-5	TGTGCCAGCAGTGAAGCGAGTGGGCCCCGAGAGACCCAGTACTTC	CASSEASGPRETQYF
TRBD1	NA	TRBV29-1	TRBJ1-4	TGCAGCGTCGGATGGACAGGGAGGGAAAAACTGTTTTTT	CSVGWTGREKLFF
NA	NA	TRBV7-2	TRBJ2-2	TGTGCCAGCAGCTCACAGGTAGTTCAGAACACCGGGGAGCTGTTTTTT	CASSSQVVQNTGELFF
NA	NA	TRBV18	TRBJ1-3	TGTGCCAGCTCACCCTGGGAGTCGCCGACGGGAAACACCATATATTTT	CASSPWESPTGNTIYF
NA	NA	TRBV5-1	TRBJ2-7	TGCGCCAGCAGCTCCAATCCACAACCGGGATTCAGGGTCGAGCAGTACTTC	CASSSNPQPGFRVEQYF
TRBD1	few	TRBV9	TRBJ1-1	TGTGCCAGCAGCGCCCGACAGGGCCCCACTGAAGCTTTCTTT	CASSARQGPTEAFF
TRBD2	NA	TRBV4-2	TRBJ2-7	TGTGCCAGCAGCCAAGGACTAGCGGGATCCTACGAGCAGTACTTC	CASSQGLAGSYEQYF
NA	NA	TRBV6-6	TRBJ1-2	TGTGCCAGCACCGACGTGCACAGCGGATCCCTACACACCTTC	CASTDVHSGSLHTF
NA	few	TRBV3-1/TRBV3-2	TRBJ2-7	TGTGCCAGCAGCCAAGCCCGACTAAGCGCTTCCTACGAGCAGTACTTC	CASSQARLSASYEQYF
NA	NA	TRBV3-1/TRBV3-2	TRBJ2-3	TGTGCCAGCAGCTCGTTAGAGTCCCTCAGCACAGATACGCAGTATTTT	CASSSLESLSTDTQYF
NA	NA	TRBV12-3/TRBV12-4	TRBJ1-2	TGTGCCAGCAGTTCTTTGGTCTATGGCTACACCTTC	CASSSLVYGYTF
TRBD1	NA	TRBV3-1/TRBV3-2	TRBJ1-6	TGTGCCAGCAGCCAAGTGTCCCAGGGGGCTGATTCACCCCTCCACTTT	CASSQVSQGADSPLHF
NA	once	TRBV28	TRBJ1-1	TGTGCCAGCCGCCCCTCGGGGATTACTGAAGCTTTCTTT	CASRPSGITEAFF
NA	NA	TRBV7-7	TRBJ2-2	TGTGCCAGCAGCCCCGACGGAAGCACCGGGGAGCTGTTTTTT	CASSPDGSTGELFF
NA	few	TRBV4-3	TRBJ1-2	TGCGCCAGCAGCCAAGCCCGGGCGGGTGGCTACACCTTC	CASSQARAGGYTF
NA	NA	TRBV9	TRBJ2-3	TGTGCCAGCAGCGTAGGAGTGGGGCAGGGCACAGATACGCAGTATTTT	CASSVGVGQGTDTQYF
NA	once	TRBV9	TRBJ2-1	TGTGCCAGCAGCGTAGGAGGACTTTTCAATGAGCAGTTCTTC	CASSVGGLFNEQFF
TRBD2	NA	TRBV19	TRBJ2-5	TGTGCCAGTAGTATAGTGGGGACTAGCGGGGGGGCGGGAGAGACCCAGTACTTC	CASSIVGTSGGAGETQYF
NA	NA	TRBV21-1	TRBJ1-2	TGTGCCAATCCAGACCGGGATAACTATGGCTACACCTTC	CANPDRDNYGYTF